Listed here is a single T cell receptor beta chain. This entry comes from a study of blood T cell repertoires in COVID-19. The data were produced by immunoSEQ multiplex PCR, yet TCRdb's version contains in-frame clones alone and is incomplete. Of about 220,000 clones in the sample, about 80% were seen once. The sequence was collected from a middle-aged man who had recovered from COVID-19. Material: PBMCs or T cells enriched from blood (not recorded which).

The CDR3 DNA follows: TGTGCCAGCAGGAGAGGTATCGCTGGCGGGAGGGCCGCCGAGCAGTACTTC. It yields the protein CASRRGIAGGRAAEQYF. The V gene is TRBV27, the J gene TRBJ2-7; 9 nucleotides align to TRBD2. After removal of 6 bases from V and 6 bases from J, the junction contained 18 bases not matched to a gene. The CDR3 extends over 17 amino acids. Per the germline V gene, CDR1 is MNHEY and CDR2 is SMNVEV (reference sequence).